This T cell receptor (beta chain) was captured by sequencing in a study of cytomegalovirus exposure and HLA in healthy donors. General study findings and limits: Analysis performed later showed TCR beta chains linked to HLA being more clonally expanded than equally common others. The listing of about 150 TCR beta chains classed them as cytomegalovirus-associated. With later analysis, a missense DCLRE1C variant became linked to TCR beta V- and J-gene trimming. Of the V segments, some could not be distinguished, including TRBV6-2 and TRBV6-3, and were excluded.

As to this clone: Antigen unknown.

The PCR contained 60 Vbeta and 13 Jbeta primers. Clones were read by immunoSEQ multiplex PCR, and TCRdb kept only the in-frame ones, dropping some. The top ten clones hold roughly 4% of a sample with approximately 95,000 clones, about 78% of them seen once. V lost 2 bases, J lost 4 bases, and 7 bases stayed unmatched. Germline V gene lookup returns CDR1 SGHDT and CDR2 YYEEEE. The CDR3 consists of 15 residues. The receptor's source is a woman in her thirties or forties in good health and CMV-seropositive. The genes are TRBV5-6 and TRBJ2-3; 7 nucleotides align to TRBD2. The specimen sequenced was PBMCs. In nucleotides, the CDR3 is TGTGCCAGCAGCTTAGCGGGATTGTTCGCAGATACGCAGTATTTT. Translating gives CASSLAGLFADTQYF.